These 24 T cell receptor beta chains share one sample of origin, sequenced in a study of blood T cell repertoires in COVID-19. The method was immunoSEQ multiplex PCR; TCRdb's version includes in-frame clones alone and lacks a portion of them. The table shows approximately 140,000 clones, with less than 90% occurring only once. The sequenced sample consisted of peripheral blood. The origin of the receptors is a man aged 55 to 70 with acute or convalescent COVID-19.

The chain employs TRBV27 and TRBJ2-2; weak D call: TRBD2 (6 bases). The V end was cut by 0 bases, the J end by 5 bases, with 10 bases between. The CDR3 loop spans 15 amino acids. Per germline, CDR1 MNHEY and CDR2 SMNVEV (reference sequence). CDR3 DNA: TGTGCCAGCAGTTTATCCCCGGCGGGGACCGGGGAGCTGTTTTTT. Amino acid sequence: CASSLSPAGTGELFF.

In its sample, this clone was seen a few times. V usage is TRBV24-1 and J usage is TRBJ2-7, with a weak D call TRBD1 (6 bases). V shed 2 bases and J shed 4 bases, with 14 bases lying between them. The germline gives CDR1 KGHDR, CDR2 SFDVKD. CDR3 size: 15 residues. This CDR3 reads CATSDSTGDQYEQYF. The CDR3 DNA follows: TGTGCCACCAGTGATTCGACAGGAGATCAATACGAGCAGTACTTC.

The chain has TRBV20-1 and TRBJ1-5; D remains ambiguous. V shed 5 bases and J shed 0 bases, with 8 bases lying between them. This CDR3 is 13 amino acids long. From germline, CDR1 is DFQATT and CDR2 SNEGSKA (reference sequence). The CDR3 protein is CSARVSSNQPQHF. CDR3 DNA: TGCAGTGCTCGTGTCAGTAGCAATCAGCCCCAGCATTTT.

This clone came up a few times. The CDR3 DNA is TGTGCCAGCAGACCCAGACAGGGGGCGATCTACGAGCAGTACTTC. This codes for CASRPRQGAIYEQYF. The chain joins TRBV6-5 to TRBJ2-7; 10 bases are shared with TRBD1. The CDR3 extends over 15 amino acids. V was pared by 6 bases and J by 3 bases, with 8 bases of the junction left unmatched. Germline loops: CDR1 MNHEY, CDR2 SVGAGI.

The chain carries TRBV30 and TRBJ1-1; D gene ambiguous. Trimming removed 0 bases at V and 5 bases at J, with 13 bases between. The CDR3 sequence is 14 residues long. Germline loops: CDR1 GTSNPN, CDR2 SVGIG (reference sequence). This chain's CDR3 is CAWSVRRPRTEAFF. The CDR3 DNA follows: TGTGCCTGGAGTGTACGTCGGCCGAGGACTGAAGCTTTCTTT. The whole variable domain, remainder taken from reference TRBV30 and TRBJ1-1, is SQTIHQWPATLVQPVGSPLSLECTVEGTSNPNLYWYRQAAGRGLQLLFYSVGIGQISSEVPQNLSASRPQDRQFILSSKKLLLSDSGFYLCAWSVRRPRTEAFFGQGTRLTVV.

J is TRBJ1-3 and V is TRBV10-3; tentative D call: TRBD1 (6 bases). The CDR3 loop spans 14 amino acids. V lost 8 bases and J lost 0, with 11 bases in between. Germline CDR1 reads ENHRY; CDR2 reads SYGVKD. The CDR3 loop reads CAIGRDISGNTIYF. The CDR3 DNA sequence: TGTGCCATCGGCAGGGACATCTCTGGAAACACCATATATTTT.

V gene TRBV19 combines with J gene TRBJ2-5; 8 positions agree with TRBD2. With 3 bases clipped from V and 4 bases from J, the junction kept 7 bases outside the gene matches. The CDR3 totals 15 residues. The germline CDR1 and CDR2 sequences are LNHDA and SQIVND (reference sequence). The CDR3 coding sequence is TGTGCCAGTAGTATTGCAGCGGGAGCGAGAGAGACCCAGTACTTC. This sequence encodes CASSIAAGARETQYF.

The V and J genes are TRBV2 and TRBJ1-1; the D is unclear. The V end was cut by 3 bases, the J end by 0 bases, with 11 bases between. The CDR3 length is 15 residues. CDR1 SNHLY and CDR2 FYNNEI come from the germline V gene. Here the CDR3 DNA reads TGTGCCAGCAGTGAGGGGAGGAGGGTGAACACTGAAGCTTTCTTT. Translation: CASSEGRRVNTEAFF.

This clone was counted only a few times. The chain employs TRBV7-9 and TRBJ2-7; 7 positions match TRBD2. The CDR3 has 16 residues. After removal of 4 bases from V and 1 base from J, the junction contained 10 bases not matched to a gene. The germline CDR1 and CDR2 sequences are SEHNR and FQNEAQ (reference sequence). In DNA form, the CDR3 reads TGTGCCAGCAGCTCAGACCCGACGGGGGGTTCCTACGAGCAGTACTTC. This encodes CASSSDPTGGSYEQYF. Together with reference TRBV7-9 and TRBJ2-7, the CDR3 gives the full variable domain: DTGVSQNPRHKITKRGQNVTFRCDPISEHNRLYWYRQTLGQGPEFLTYFQNEAQLEKSRLLSDRFSAERPKGSFSTLEIQRTEQGDSAMYLCASSSDPTGGSYEQYFGPGTRLTVT.

The chain joins TRBV14 to TRBJ2-2; 9 bases agree with TRBD2. CDR3 size: 15 residues. CDR1 and CDR2 (germline): SGHDN, FVKESK. Trimming at V came to 0 bases and at J to 9 bases, leaving 5 bases not matched to a gene. This CDR3 reads CASSQDPLAGRELFF. As DNA, the CDR3 is TGTGCCAGCAGCCAAGATCCCCTAGCGGGGAGGGAGCTGTTTTTT.

This clone was seen once. V and J are TRBV20-1 and TRBJ1-6; no firm D call. This CDR3 is built from 12 residues. From germline, CDR1 is DFQATT and CDR2 SNEGSKA (reference sequence). The V end lost 3 bases, the J end lost 7 bases, and 7 bases lay between the germline ends. The CDR3 sequence is CSASTQNSPLHF. The CDR3 nucleotides read TGCAGTGCTAGTACCCAGAATTCACCCCTCCACTTT.

A single count supports this clone. V is TRBV7-9 and J is TRBJ2-7; TRBD2 might be the D (5 bases). The length of the CDR3 is 14 residues. Trimming pared 5 bases from V and 4 bases from J, leaving 15 bases between. The germline CDR1 and CDR2 sequences are SEHNR and FQNEAQ (reference sequence). The CDR3 DNA reads TGTGCCAGCAGCCCAGGACTGGAAAGATACGAGCAGTACTTC. Protein product: CASSPGLERYEQYF.

The chain recombines TRBV11-2 with TRBJ2-5, with TRBD1 matching over 7 bases. The germline V gene has CDR1 SGHAT and CDR2 FQNNGV. V shed 5 bases, J shed 0 bases, and the junction held 9 bases outside the gene matches. This CDR3 contains 16 residues. Here the CDR3 DNA reads TGTGCCAGCAGCCCCGGACAGGTTTCGTACCAAGAGACCCAGTACTTC. Translated, it gives CASSPGQVSYQETQYF.

This clone has just one count. The V and J genes are TRBV11-2 and TRBJ2-7; 9 nucleotides agree with TRBD1. The CDR3 covers 16 residues. Germline V gene data show CDR1 as SGHAT and CDR2 as FQNNGV. V shed 5 bases and J 3 bases; nucleotides not matched to a gene: 11. This chain's CDR3 is CASSTTPRTGVYEQYF. The CDR3 DNA sequence: TGTGCCAGCAGCACAACCCCCCGGACAGGGGTCTACGAGCAGTACTTC.

The chain couples TRBV30 to TRBJ1-2; D gene unclear. The germline V gene encodes CDR1 GTSNPN and CDR2 SVGIG (reference sequence). The CDR3 totals 11 residues. Trimming pared 4 bases from V and 1 base from J, leaving 4 bases between. The CDR3 DNA follows: TGTGCCTGGACAGATAACTATGGCTACACCTTC. Encoded protein: CAWTDNYGYTF.

The rearrangement links TRBV29-1 to TRBJ2-1; D gene ambiguous. V was clipped by 5 bases and J by 5 bases, with 13 bases between them. The CDR3 runs to 13 residues. Germline lookup yields CDR1 SQVTM and CDR2 ANQGSEA. The CDR3: CSVFLVTDNEQFF. DNA for the CDR3: TGCAGCGTTTTTCTTGTAACAGACAATGAGCAGTTCTTC.

The J gene is TRBJ2-1, the V gene TRBV24-1, with D unresolved. The ends were cut back, 5 bases at V and 6 bases at J, with 16 bases in the middle. This CDR3 has 15 amino acids. Germline-derived CDR1 and CDR2 are KGHDR and SFDVKD. CDR3 sequence: CATSGTSSVGNEQFF. DNA for the CDR3: TGTGCCACCAGTGGCACGTCTAGTGTAGGCAATGAGCAGTTCTTC.

This clone has a handful of counts. The rearrangement uses TRBV4-1 and TRBJ1-6; 8 positions match TRBD1. Germline CDR1 and CDR2: MGHRA and YSYEKL. Trimming cost V 4 bases and J 6 bases; bases outside gene matches: 14. This CDR3 is built from 18 residues. The DNA of the CDR3 is TGCGCCAGCAGCCGCGACAGGGGCGCCGCCGTAATTAATTCACCCCTCCACTTT. It translates to CASSRDRGAAVINSPLHF.

This clone was observed a few times. J is TRBJ1-5 and V is TRBV7-2, with D possibly being TRBD1 (5 bases). CDR1 is SGHTA, CDR2 FQGNSA, per germline. There are 14 residues in the CDR3. With 5 bases removed from V and 4 bases from J, the gap between germline ends came to 12 bases. CDR3 amino acids: CASSISRGNQPQHF. CDR3 sequence (DNA): TGTGCCAGCAGCATAAGTCGGGGGAATCAGCCCCAGCATTTT.

The chain links TRBV18 to TRBJ1-1; TRBD1 agrees at 8 bases. Germline V lookup: CDR1 KGHSH, CDR2 LQKENI. The V gene end was trimmed by 2 bases and the J gene end by 4 bases; junction bases not matched to a gene: 6. This CDR3 contains 15 residues. The CDR3 coding sequence is TGTGCCAGCTCACCAATACAGGACAGGGCCACTGAAGCTTTCTTT. It yields the protein CASSPIQDRATEAFF.

As for this clone: The junction shows a germline mismatch at one end, possibly a read error. The gene calls are TRBV5-4 and TRBJ2-1; no clear D. The V gene's germline CDR1 is SGHNT and CDR2 YYREEE (reference sequence). The CDR3 extends over 12 amino acids. The CDR3 sequence: CASSLANDEQFF. Written as DNA, the CDR3 is TGTGCCAGCAGCTTGGCTAACGATGAACAGTTCTTC.

The chain links TRBV15 to TRBJ2-2; weak D call: TRBD2 (7 bases). The germline V gene encodes CDR1 LNHNV and CDR2 YYDKDF (reference sequence). The CDR3 is 17 amino acids. V was shortened by 0 bases and J by 1 base, with 12 bases between the two germline ends. The CDR3 bases are TGTGCCACCAGCAGAGAGAGGGGGGGCAAGAACACCGGGGAGCTGTTTTTT. It specifies CATSRERGGKNTGELFF.

The rearrangement joins TRBV6-6 to TRBJ1-1, with 7 bases lining up with TRBD1. Germline V gives CDR1 MNHNY, CDR2 SVGAGI (reference sequence). The junction had 6 bases not matched to a gene; V was cut back by 0 bases and J by 5 bases. The CDR3 length is 15 residues. This CDR3 reads CASSYSMEGATEAFF. CDR3 DNA: TGTGCCAGCAGTTACTCGATGGAGGGGGCTACTGAAGCTTTCTTT.

This clone has only one observation. The chain carries TRBV10-1 and TRBJ2-1; 10 positions match TRBD2. Germline CDR1 and CDR2: WNHNN and SYGVQD (reference sequence). V lost 5 bases and J lost 2; bases outside the gene matches: 3. The CDR3 totals 15 residues. CDR3 DNA sequence: TGCGCCAGCAGTTCTAGCGGGAGTACCTACAATGAGCAGTTCTTC. It codes for CASSSSGSTYNEQFF.